Sequencing of this TCR beta chain was carried out in a study of blood T cell repertoires in COVID-19. The CDR3 covers 13 residues. Trimming removed 1 base from V and 3 bases from J, with 7 bases in between. The germline gives CDR1 SGHDT, CDR2 YYEEEE. Produced via immunoSEQ multiplex PCR; TCRdb's table is partial and in-frame only. The table lists around 75,000 clones, more than 65% of them singletons, with 5.4% in the top ten. The rearrangement uses TRBV5-6 and TRBJ1-2; D is uncertain. The sample was peripheral blood. The TCR was taken from a woman of 80 years or more with active or convalescent COVID-19. The CDR3 is CASSLSGDYGYTF. For the CDR3, the DNA is TGTGCCAGCAGCTTGTCCGGGGACTATGGCTACACCTTC.